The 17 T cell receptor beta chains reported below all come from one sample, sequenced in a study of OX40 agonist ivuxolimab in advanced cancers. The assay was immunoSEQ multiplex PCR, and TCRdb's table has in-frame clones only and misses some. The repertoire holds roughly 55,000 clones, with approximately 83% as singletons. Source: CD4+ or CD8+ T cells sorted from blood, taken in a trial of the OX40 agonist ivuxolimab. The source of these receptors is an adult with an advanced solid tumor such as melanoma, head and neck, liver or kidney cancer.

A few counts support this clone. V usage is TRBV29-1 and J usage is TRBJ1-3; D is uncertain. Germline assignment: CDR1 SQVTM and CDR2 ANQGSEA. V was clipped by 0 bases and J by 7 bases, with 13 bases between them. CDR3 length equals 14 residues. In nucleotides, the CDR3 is TGCAGCGTTGAAGAGAGGCGGGCCCCCAACACCATATATTTT. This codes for CSVEERRAPNTIYF.

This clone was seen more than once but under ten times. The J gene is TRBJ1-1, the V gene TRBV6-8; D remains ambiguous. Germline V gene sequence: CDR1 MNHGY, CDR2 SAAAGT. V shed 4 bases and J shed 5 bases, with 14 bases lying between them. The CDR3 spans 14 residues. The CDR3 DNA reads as TGTGCCAGCAGTTTGTCTTATGGCGGGACTGAAGCTTTCTTT. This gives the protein CASSLSYGGTEAFF.

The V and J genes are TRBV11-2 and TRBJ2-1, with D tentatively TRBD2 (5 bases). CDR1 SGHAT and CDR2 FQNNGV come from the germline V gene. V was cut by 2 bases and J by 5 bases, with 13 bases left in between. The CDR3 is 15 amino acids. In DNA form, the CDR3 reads TGTGCCAGCAGCTTAATCCGGGGAATAAACAATGAGCAGTTCTTC. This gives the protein CASSLIRGINNEQFF.

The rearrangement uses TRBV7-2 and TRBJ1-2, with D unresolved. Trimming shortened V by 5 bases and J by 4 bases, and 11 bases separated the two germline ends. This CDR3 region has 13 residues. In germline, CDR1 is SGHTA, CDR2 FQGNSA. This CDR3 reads CASSATGPYGYTF. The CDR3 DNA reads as TGTGCCAGCAGCGCTACCGGGCCCTATGGCTACACCTTC.

The CDR3 reads CSAPGQASGGELFF. CDR3 DNA: TGCAGCGCGCCGGGACAGGCCTCTGGCGGGGAGCTGTTTTTT. The chain uses TRBV29-1 and TRBJ2-2; 8 nucleotides agree with TRBD1. J gave up 7 bases and V 7 bases, and 11 bases lay outside the gene matches. This CDR3 spans 14 amino acids. Germline-derived CDR1 and CDR2 are SQVTM and ANQGSEA.

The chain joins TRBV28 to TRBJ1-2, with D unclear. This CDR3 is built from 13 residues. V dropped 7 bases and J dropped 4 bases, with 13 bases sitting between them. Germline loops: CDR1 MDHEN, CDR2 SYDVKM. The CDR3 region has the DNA TGTGCCAGCAATATTCGAGGTTCCTATGGCTACACCTTC. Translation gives CASNIRGSYGYTF.

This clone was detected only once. The CDR3 coding sequence is TGTGCCATCAGTGATCCTTTAAGCTCCTACGAGCAGTACTTC. Residues: CAISDPLSSYEQYF. The J gene is TRBJ2-7, the V gene TRBV10-3; unclear D gene. The V gene's germline CDR1 is ENHRY and CDR2 SYGVKD. Trimming shortened V by 3 bases and J by 0 bases, and 9 bases separated the two germline ends. The CDR3 sequence is 14 residues long.

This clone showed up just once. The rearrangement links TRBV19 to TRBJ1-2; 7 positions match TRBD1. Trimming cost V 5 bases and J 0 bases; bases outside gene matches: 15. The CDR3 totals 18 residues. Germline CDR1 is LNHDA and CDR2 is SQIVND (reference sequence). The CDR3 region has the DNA TGTGCCAGTAGTTCTCCAAGGACAGGATTTCGTCCTAACTATGGCTACACCTTC. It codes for CASSSPRTGFRPNYGYTF.

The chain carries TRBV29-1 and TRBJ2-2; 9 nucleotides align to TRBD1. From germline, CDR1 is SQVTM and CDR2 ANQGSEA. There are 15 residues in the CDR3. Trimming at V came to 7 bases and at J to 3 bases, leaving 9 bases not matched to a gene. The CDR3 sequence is CSAEPGTGYTGELFF. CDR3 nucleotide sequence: TGCAGCGCCGAGCCCGGGACAGGGTACACCGGGGAGCTGTTTTTT.

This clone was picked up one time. The CDR3 DNA sequence: TGTGCCAGCAGCTCGTTGGATAGCAATCAGCCCCAGCATTTT. It translates to CASSSLDSNQPQHF. The chain couples TRBV7-2 to TRBJ1-5; D uncertain. The germline V gene encodes CDR1 SGHTA and CDR2 FQGNSA. The CDR3 extends over 14 amino acids. V shed 4 bases and J shed 0 bases, with 7 bases lying between them.

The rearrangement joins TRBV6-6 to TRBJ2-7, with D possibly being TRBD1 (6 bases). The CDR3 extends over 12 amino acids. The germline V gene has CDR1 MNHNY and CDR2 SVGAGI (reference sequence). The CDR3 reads CAGGDKRYEQYF. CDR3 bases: TGTGCAGGTGGGGACAAAAGATACGAGCAGTACTTC.

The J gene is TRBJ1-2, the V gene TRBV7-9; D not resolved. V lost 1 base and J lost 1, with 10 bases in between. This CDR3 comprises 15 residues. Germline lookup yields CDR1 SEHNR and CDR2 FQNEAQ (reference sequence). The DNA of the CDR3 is TGTGCCAGCAGCTTAGGTGGACTCCTTAACTATGGCTACACCTTC. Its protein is CASSLGGLLNYGYTF.

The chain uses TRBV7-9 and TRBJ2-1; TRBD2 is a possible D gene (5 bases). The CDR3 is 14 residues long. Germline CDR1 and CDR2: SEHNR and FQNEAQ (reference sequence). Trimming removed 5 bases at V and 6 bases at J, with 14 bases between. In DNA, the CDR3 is TGTGCCAGCAGCGGGTCTAGCCCGGGCAATGAGCAGTTCTTC. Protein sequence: CASSGSSPGNEQFF.

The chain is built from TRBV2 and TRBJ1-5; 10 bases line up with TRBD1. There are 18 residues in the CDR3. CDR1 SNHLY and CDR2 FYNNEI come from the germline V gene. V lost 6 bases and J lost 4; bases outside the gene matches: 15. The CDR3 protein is CASSERDRGSGRNQPQHF. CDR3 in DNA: TGTGCCAGCAGCGAACGGGACAGGGGCTCGGGAAGAAATCAGCCCCAGCATTTT.

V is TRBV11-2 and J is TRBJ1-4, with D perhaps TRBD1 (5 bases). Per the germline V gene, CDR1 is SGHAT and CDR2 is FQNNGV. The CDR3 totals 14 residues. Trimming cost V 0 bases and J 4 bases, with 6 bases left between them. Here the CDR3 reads CASSLEGDNEKLFF. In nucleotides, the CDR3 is TGTGCCAGCAGCTTAGAAGGGGATAATGAAAAACTGTTTTTT. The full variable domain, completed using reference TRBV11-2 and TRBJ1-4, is EAGVAQSPRYKIIEKRQSVAFWCNPISGHATLYWYQQILGQGPKLLIQFQNNGVVDDSQLPKDRFSAERLKGVDSTLKIQPAKLEDSAVYLCASSLEGDNEKLFFGSGTQLSVL.

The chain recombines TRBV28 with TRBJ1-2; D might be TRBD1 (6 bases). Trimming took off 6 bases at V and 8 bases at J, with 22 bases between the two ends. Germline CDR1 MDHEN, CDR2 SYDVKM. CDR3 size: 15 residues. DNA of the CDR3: TGTGCCAGCAGCCTTAGAATGGACAGCTTGAAGGGCTACACCTTC. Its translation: CASSLRMDSLKGYTF.

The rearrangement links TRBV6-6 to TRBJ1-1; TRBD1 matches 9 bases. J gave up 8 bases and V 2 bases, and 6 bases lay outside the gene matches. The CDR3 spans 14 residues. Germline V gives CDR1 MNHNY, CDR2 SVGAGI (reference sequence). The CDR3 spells CASSYGTGGGEAFF. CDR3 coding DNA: TGTGCCAGCAGTTACGGCACAGGGGGCGGCGAAGCTTTCTTT.